This is a list of T cell receptor beta chains from one sample in a study of brain T cells in children with intractable seizures. Sequencing used immunoSEQ multiplex PCR; TCRdb keeps in-frame clones, though not all of them. The sample includes about 320,000 clones, 93% of them seen just once. Source: peripheral blood, taken more than 4 months after surgery. These TCRs come from a boy in the first two years of life with tuberous sclerosis and intractable seizures. Each CDR3 is given with its conserved first and last residue. Each record gives: V gene, J gene, CDR3 protein.

V gene: TRBV20-1
J gene: TRBJ2-1
CDR3 protein: CSARTYNEQFF

V gene: TRBV19
J gene: TRBJ2-7
CDR3 protein: CASEDRTGRGNEQYF

V gene: TRBV5-6
J gene: TRBJ1-2
CDR3 protein: CASSLAAGGNYGYTF

V gene: TRBV28
J gene: TRBJ2-2
CDR3 protein: CASSGRGGPGELFF

V gene: TRBV30
J gene: TRBJ2-5
CDR3 protein: CAWSDGVALETQYF

V gene: TRBV9
J gene: TRBJ2-3
CDR3 protein: CASSTVGADTQYF

V gene: TRBV5-6
J gene: TRBJ1-2
CDR3 protein: CASSFQSNYGYTF

V gene: TRBV13
J gene: TRBJ2-5
CDR3 protein: CASSSGTAGRETQYF

V gene: TRBV9
J gene: TRBJ2-7
CDR3 protein: CASSVEGLAGAGEQYF

V gene: TRBV19
J gene: TRBJ2-2
CDR3 protein: CASRGGSVAGELFF

V gene: TRBV15
J gene: TRBJ2-1
CDR3 protein: CATSRGGRNEQFF

V gene: TRBV27
J gene: TRBJ2-7
CDR3 protein: CASNERGRVYEQYF

V gene: TRBV2
J gene: TRBJ2-2
CDR3 protein: CASSGRGEDRTNTGELFF

V gene: TRBV24-1
J gene: TRBJ2-7
CDR3 protein: CATSGTGGYEQYF

V gene: TRBV6-5
J gene: TRBJ1-2
CDR3 protein: CASSYSRTGYGYTF

V gene: TRBV27
J gene: TRBJ1-2
CDR3 protein: CASSLIGGLYGYTF

V gene: TRBV7-9
J gene: TRBJ2-6
CDR3 protein: CASKSSGANVLTF

V gene: TRBV3-1/TRBV3-2
J gene: TRBJ2-5
CDR3 protein: CASSQDSGRETQYF

V gene: TRBV7-2
J gene: TRBJ2-5
CDR3 protein: CASSSVPRETQYF

V gene: TRBV21-1
J gene: TRBJ2-3
CDR3 protein: CASGNGRRGDGTDTQYF

V gene: TRBV4-2
J gene: TRBJ1-1
CDR3 protein: CASSQDGLNEAFF

V gene: TRBV9
J gene: TRBJ2-3
CDR3 protein: CASSVEFTDTQYF

V gene: TRBV7-9
J gene: TRBJ1-1
CDR3 protein: CASSSPGRGPAAFF

V gene: TRBV9
J gene: TRBJ1-5
CDR3 protein: CASSVAGGNQPQHF

V gene: TRBV14
J gene: TRBJ2-7
CDR3 protein: CASSPRDRGHEQYF

V gene: TRBV10-2
J gene: TRBJ2-5
CDR3 protein: CASSAPSGGAETQYF

V gene: TRBV5-4
J gene: TRBJ2-3
CDR3 protein: CASTMDWDGDTQYF

V gene: TRBV13
J gene: TRBJ2-5
CDR3 protein: CASRIWDSQETQYF